This T cell receptor (beta chain) was captured in a study of T cells after yellow fever vaccination. This clonotype was detected only a few times. Antigen: not known. TCRdb called the 5' RACE reads again in MiXCR, with one record for every CDR3 protein. The sample records about 500,000 distinct CDR3 sequences, approximately 16% being singletons. The V gene's germline CDR1 is SGHTA and CDR2 FQGNSA. The CDR3 loop spans 18 amino acids. V shed 2 bases and J shed 6 bases, with 20 bases lying between them. Study observations and caveats: Booster samples showed a return of most primary-vaccination clones (roughly 95% CD4, approximately 88% CD8). Only a minor proportion of clonotypes was detected across both CD4 and CD8 compartments.

The sequence was obtained from a man aged 18 to 30 who received the YFV17D yellow fever vaccine. J is TRBJ1-6 and V is TRBV7-2; weak D call: TRBD1 (6 bases). This specimen was PBMCs, taken less than 6 days after the first yellow fever vaccination. The CDR3 spells CASSLSLALWGANSPLHF. The CDR3 nucleotides are TGTGCCAGCAGCTTATCGTTAGCCCTTTGGGGGGCTAATTCACCCCTCCACTTT.